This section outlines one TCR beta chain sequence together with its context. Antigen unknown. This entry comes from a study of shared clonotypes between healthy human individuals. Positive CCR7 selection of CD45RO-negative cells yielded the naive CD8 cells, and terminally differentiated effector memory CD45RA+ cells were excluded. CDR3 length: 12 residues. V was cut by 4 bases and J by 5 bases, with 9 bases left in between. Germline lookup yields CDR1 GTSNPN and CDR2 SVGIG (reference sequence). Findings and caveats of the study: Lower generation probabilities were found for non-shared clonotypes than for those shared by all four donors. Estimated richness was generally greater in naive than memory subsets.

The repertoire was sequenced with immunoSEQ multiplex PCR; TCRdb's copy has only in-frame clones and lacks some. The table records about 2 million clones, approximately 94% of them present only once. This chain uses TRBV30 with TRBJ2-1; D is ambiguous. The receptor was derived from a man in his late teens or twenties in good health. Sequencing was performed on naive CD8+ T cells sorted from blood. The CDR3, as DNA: TGTGCCTGGACAGTCTGGAACAATGAGCAGTTCTTC. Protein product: CAWTVWNNEQFF.